This T cell receptor beta chain was identified during a study of cytomegalovirus exposure and HLA in healthy donors. J gave up 1 base and V 1 base, and 6 bases lay outside the gene matches. The CDR3 consists of 17 residues. CDR1 MGHDK and CDR2 SYGVNS come from the germline V gene. Vbeta (60) and Jbeta (13) primers were used in the PCR. Assay used: immunoSEQ multiplex PCR; TCRdb lists only in-frame clones, some missing. The table has about 67,000 clones, over 70% seen once. Sequencing was done on a sample of PBMCs. This receptor was obtained from a man in his sixties in good health and CMV-seropositive. J is TRBJ1-4 and V is TRBV25-1, with TRBD1 identical over 7 bases. Here the CDR3 DNA reads TGTGCCAGCAGTGAATTTACGGGACAGAGAACTAATGAAAAACTGTTTTTT. Its protein is CASSEFTGQRTNEKLFF.